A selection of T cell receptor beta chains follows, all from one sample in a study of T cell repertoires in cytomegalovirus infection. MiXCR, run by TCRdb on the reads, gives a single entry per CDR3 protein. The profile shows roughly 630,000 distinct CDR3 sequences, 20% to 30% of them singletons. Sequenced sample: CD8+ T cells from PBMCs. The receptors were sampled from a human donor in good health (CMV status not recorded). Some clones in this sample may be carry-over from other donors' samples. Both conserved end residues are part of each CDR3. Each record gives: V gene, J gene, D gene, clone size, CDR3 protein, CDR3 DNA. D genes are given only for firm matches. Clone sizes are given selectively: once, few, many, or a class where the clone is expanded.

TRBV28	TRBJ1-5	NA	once	CANSLIRGVQPQHF	TGTGCCAACAGTTTAATCCGGGGAGTTCAGCCCCAGCATTTT
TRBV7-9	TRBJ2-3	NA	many	CASSLEIATYRVGGTDTQYF	TGTGCCAGCAGCTTAGAGATAGCTACTTACAGGGTTGGCGGCACAGATACGCAGTATTTT
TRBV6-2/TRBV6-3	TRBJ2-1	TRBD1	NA	CASTGTVRNEQFF	TGTGCCAGCACGGGGACAGTCAGGAATGAGCAGTTCTTC
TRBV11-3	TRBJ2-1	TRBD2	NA	CASGPGTSEGNNEQFF	TGTGCCAGCGGTCCCGGGACTAGTGAGGGGAACAATGAGCAGTTCTTC
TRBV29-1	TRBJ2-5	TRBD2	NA	CSGFLAGGQKTQYF	TGCAGCGGGTTCCTAGCGGGGGGGCAGAAGACCCAGTACTTC
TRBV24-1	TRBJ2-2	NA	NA	CATSFPGAGELFF	TGTGCCACCAGTTTCCCCGGGGCCGGGGAGCTGTTTTTT
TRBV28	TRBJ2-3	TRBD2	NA	CASSRRGSTDTQYF	TGTGCCAGCAGTCGGCGGGGGAGCACAGATACGCAGTATTTT
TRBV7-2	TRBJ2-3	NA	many	CASSFGEDTQYF	TGTGCCAGCAGCTTTGGGGAAGATACGCAGTATTTT
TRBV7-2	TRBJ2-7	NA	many	CASSLGKDPSYEQYF	TGTGCCAGCAGCTTGGGTAAGGACCCCTCCTACGAGCAGTACTTC
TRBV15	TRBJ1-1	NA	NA	CATSSPLGGKGDTEAFF	TGTGCCACCAGCAGTCCTTTGGGGGGGAAGGGGGACACTGAAGCTTTCTTT
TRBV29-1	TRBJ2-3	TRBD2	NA	CSASGSPFDTQYF	TGCAGCGCCAGCGGGAGCCCCTTCGATACGCAGTATTTT
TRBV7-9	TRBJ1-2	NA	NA	CASSFGRSGYTF	TGTGCCAGCAGCTTCGGGAGGAGTGGCTACACCTTC
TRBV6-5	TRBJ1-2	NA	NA	CASSYSPDYYGYTF	TGTGCCAGCAGTTACTCGCCGGATTACTATGGCTACACCTTC